Each of the 21 T cell receptor beta chains below was sequenced from the same sample in a study of blood T cell repertoires in COVID-19. Produced via immunoSEQ multiplex PCR; TCRdb's table is partial and in-frame only. The profile shows approximately 230,000 clones, 80% to 90% of them singletons. Sequences were obtained from PBMCs or T cells enriched from blood (not recorded which). Receptors were obtained from a woman younger than 45 who had recovered from COVID-19.

This chain connects TRBV19 to TRBJ1-4; 7 nucleotides match TRBD1. V gave up 4 bases and J gave up 7 bases; unmatched junction bases: 6. Germline V gives CDR1 LNHDA, CDR2 SQIVND (reference sequence). This CDR3 comprises 14 residues. Here the CDR3 DNA reads TGTGCCAGTAGTACCTTGGGACAGCTTGAAAAACTGTTTTTT. This sequence encodes CASSTLGQLEKLFF.

This chain connects TRBV7-8 to TRBJ2-1, with TRBD1 identical over 9 bases. The CDR3 contains 15 residues. The V segment lost 5 bases and the J segment 1 base; nucleotides outside the gene matches: 3. Germline V gene sequence: CDR1 SGHVS, CDR2 FQNEAQ. This CDR3 reads CASSLGTGSYNEQFF. For the CDR3, the DNA is TGTGCCAGCAGCCTCGGGACAGGGTCCTACAATGAGCAGTTCTTC.

The chain recombines TRBV28 with TRBJ2-1, with 7 bases identical to TRBD1. With 4 bases clipped from V and 5 bases from J, the junction kept 8 bases outside the gene matches. This CDR3 has 15 amino acids. CDR1 is MDHEN, CDR2 SYDVKM, per germline. The CDR3 region has the DNA TGTGCCAGCAGTTGGGACAGTCGGGGAAACAATGAGCAGTTCTTC. Translating gives CASSWDSRGNNEQFF.

The gene calls are TRBV5-1 and TRBJ2-5, with TRBD2 identical over 12 bases. The CDR3 consists of 17 residues. V was clipped by 2 bases and J by 1 base; unmatched bases: 6. The V gene's germline CDR1 is SGHRS and CDR2 YFSETQ. The CDR3 reads CASSLTRTSGTQETQYF. The CDR3 DNA sequence: TGCGCCAGCAGCTTAACCAGGACTAGCGGGACCCAAGAGACCCAGTACTTC.

CDR3 nucleotide sequence: TGTGCCAGCAGTGAACGAGGGGGACGGGCTAGTGAGCAGTTCTTC. Translating gives CASSERGGRASEQFF. The chain employs TRBV2 and TRBJ2-1; possible D gene TRBD1, 6 bases. Trimming stripped 2 bases from V and 9 bases from J, with 17 bases between. In germline, CDR1 is SNHLY, CDR2 FYNNEI. The CDR3 sequence is 15 residues long.

The V call is TRBV6-5, the J call TRBJ1-1; D gene unclear. The CDR3 sequence is 15 residues long. Germline CDR1 reads MNHEY; CDR2 reads SVGAGI. The ends were cut back, 7 bases at V and 4 bases at J, with 19 bases in the middle. The CDR3 DNA reads TGTGCCAGCATCTTTGGACCGGCGGGTGGCACTGAAGCTTTCTTT. Amino acids: CASIFGPAGGTEAFF.

This chain's CDR3 is CASSLQGALNTEAFF. The CDR3 DNA is TGTGCCAGCAGCTTACAGGGGGCCTTAAACACTGAAGCTTTCTTT. The chain recombines TRBV5-4 with TRBJ1-1; TRBD1 matches at 9 bases. Germline CDR1 is SGHNT and CDR2 is YYREEE (reference sequence). The V segment lost 2 bases and the J segment 2 bases; nucleotides outside the gene matches: 4. CDR3 size: 15 residues.

The chain couples TRBV28 to TRBJ1-5; 10 nucleotides agree with TRBD1. V shed 6 bases and J 4 bases; nucleotides not matched to a gene: 3. The CDR3 is 14 residues long. Germline V gives CDR1 MDHEN, CDR2 SYDVKM. The DNA for the CDR3 is TGTGCCAGCAGACCGGACAGGGGGAATCAGCCCCAGCATTTT. Its translation is CASRPDRGNQPQHF. The complete variable domain, with remaining parts taken from reference TRBV28 and TRBJ1-5, reads DVKVTQSSRYLVKRTGEKVFLECVQDMDHENMFWYRQDPGLGLRLIYFSYDVKMKEKGDIPEGYSVSREKKERFSLILESASTNQTSMYLCASRPDRGNQPQHFGDGTRLSIL.

The chain carries TRBV28 and TRBJ1-4; 8 positions match TRBD1. CDR3 length equals 15 residues. The junction had 7 bases not matched to a gene; V was cut back by 4 bases and J by 6 bases. Germline V CDR1 and CDR2: MDHEN, SYDVKM. DNA of the CDR3: TGTGCCAGCAGTTCCCCGGCAGGGGGCTATGAAAAACTGTTTTTT. Its translation is CASSSPAGGYEKLFF.

The chain links TRBV4-3 to TRBJ2-2, with TRBD1 matching 7 bases. The J segment lost 7 bases and the V segment lost 3 bases, leaving 5 bases of the junction unmatched. Germline CDR1 is LGHNA and CDR2 is YSLEER. The CDR3 has 14 residues. The CDR3 is CASSHGTADGELFF. CDR3 DNA: TGCGCCAGCAGCCACGGGACAGCTGACGGGGAGCTGTTTTTT.

The V gene is TRBV24-1, the J gene TRBJ1-1; a possible D gene is TRBD1 (5 bases). The CDR3 has 11 residues. V lost 6 bases to trimming and J lost 7 bases, with 8 bases between them. Germline V gene data show CDR1 as KGHDR and CDR2 as SFDVKD. The CDR3 region is CATSLGGEAFF. For the CDR3, the DNA is TGTGCCACCAGTCTGGGGGGTGAAGCTTTCTTT.

The V call is TRBV2, the J call TRBJ1-2, with a weak D call TRBD1 (5 bases). Looked up from germline, CDR1 is SNHLY and CDR2 is FYNNEI. Trimming pared 10 bases from V and 7 bases from J, leaving 13 bases between. CDR3 size: 11 residues. The CDR3 DNA sequence: TGTGCCATCCAGGGCAATGGTGGCTACACCTTC. Translated, it gives CAIQGNGGYTF.

This chain uses TRBV11-2 with TRBJ2-7, with D perhaps TRBD2 (6 bases). The CDR3 has 14 amino acids. Trimming left V 0 bases short and J 5 bases short, with 11 bases between. The V gene's germline CDR1 is SGHAT and CDR2 FQNNGV. CDR3: CASSLDREVDEQYF. For the CDR3, the DNA is TGTGCCAGCAGCTTAGACAGGGAGGTCGACGAGCAGTACTTC.

This clone has just one count. The chain is built from TRBV3-1 (or the pseudogene TRBV3-2) and TRBJ2-7; no firm D call. V was trimmed by 0 bases and J by 7 bases, leaving 16 bases between them. Germline V gene lookup returns CDR1 LGHDT and CDR2 YNNKEL (reference sequence). The CDR3 has 15 residues. CDR3 sequence: CASSQDQTTPREQYF. The CDR3 nucleotides are TGTGCCAGCAGCCAAGATCAGACAACTCCGAGAGAGCAGTACTTC.

The J gene is TRBJ1-3, the V gene TRBV5-4; 7 nucleotides line up with TRBD1. The CDR3 consists of 18 residues. In germline, CDR1 is SGHNT, CDR2 YYREEE (reference sequence). V shed 1 base, J shed 2 bases, and the junction held 12 bases outside the gene matches. The CDR3, as DNA: TGTGCCAGCAGCTTGTTGTATCGGGACAGTGGCGCTGGAAACACCATATATTTT. Its translation is CASSLLYRDSGAGNTIYF.

J is TRBJ1-5 and V is TRBV28, with TRBD1 identical over 7 bases. The length of the CDR3 is 14 residues. Germline V CDR1 and CDR2: MDHEN, SYDVKM. The junction had 3 bases not matched to a gene; V was cut back by 6 bases and J by 1 base. The CDR3 nucleotides read TGTGCCAGCAGATTGACAGGGAGCAATCAGCCCCAGCATTTT. Its translation: CASRLTGSNQPQHF.

This clone has a handful of counts. The chain uses TRBV6-5 and TRBJ2-2, with a possible D match to TRBD1 (6 bases). The CDR3 covers 13 residues. Trimming took 6 bases from V and 6 from J, leaving 11 bases between them. From germline, CDR1 is MNHEY and CDR2 SVGAGI. DNA of the CDR3: TGTGCCAGCAGGACCAGGGGAGCCGGGGAGCTGTTTTTT. Translation gives CASRTRGAGELFF.

This rearrangement joins TRBV28 to TRBJ2-3; 7 bases fit TRBD1. The CDR3 is 16 residues long. The germline V gene has CDR1 MDHEN and CDR2 SYDVKM. The V gene end was trimmed by 4 bases and the J gene end by 11 bases; junction bases not matched to a gene: 18. The chain's CDR3 is CASSSEGAIPLYGQYF. The CDR3 DNA reads as TGTGCCAGCAGTTCTGAGGGGGCGATCCCCCTCTATGGGCAGTATTTT.

The chain recombines TRBV4-1 with TRBJ1-4, with 8 bases aligning to TRBD1. This CDR3 is 15 amino acids long. Germline loops: CDR1 MGHRA, CDR2 YSYEKL. With 3 bases clipped from V and 7 bases from J, the junction kept 7 bases outside the gene matches. CDR3 sequence reads: CASSQEQGVGEKLFF. DNA for the CDR3: TGCGCCAGCAGCCAGGAACAGGGGGTGGGTGAAAAACTGTTTTTT.

V gene TRBV10-3 combines with J gene TRBJ2-7; tentative D call: TRBD1 (5 bases). The CDR3 sequence is 15 residues long. Per germline, CDR1 ENHRY and CDR2 SYGVKD. V was trimmed by 4 bases and J by 5 bases, leaving 18 bases between them. CDR3 region: CAISALSQGPNEQYF. Written as DNA, the CDR3 is TGTGCCATCAGTGCTCTGTCCCAGGGCCCCAACGAGCAGTACTTC.

A word on this clone: A junction boundary mismatches the germline segment, possibly from a read error. This chain links TRBV4-3 with TRBJ1-1; D may be TRBD1 (5 bases). Germline loops: CDR1 LGHNA, CDR2 YSLEER. CDR3 length equals 14 residues. This chain's CDR3 is CASSHPGGNAEAFF. CDR3 sequence (DNA): TGCGCCAGCAGCCACCCCGGGGGGAACGCTGAAGCTTTCTTT.